One and the same sample provided the 2 T cell receptor beta chains below, sequenced in a study of blood T cell repertoires in COVID-19. TCRdb's copy holds only in-frame clones and misses some; the assay was immunoSEQ multiplex PCR. The table shows more than 200,000 clones, with around 86% occurring only once. Sequences were obtained from peripheral blood. These receptors came from a man older than 75 with acute or convalescent COVID-19.

V and J are TRBV6-5 and TRBJ1-1, with unresolved D. The CDR3 consists of 14 residues. Germline assignment: CDR1 MNHEY and CDR2 SVGAGI. V was trimmed by 4 bases and J by 0 bases, leaving 9 bases between them. The CDR3 sequence is CASSSHQMNTEAFF. The CDR3 DNA reads as TGTGCCAGCAGTTCCCATCAGATGAACACTGAAGCTTTCTTT.

This clone was recorded once. The chain combines TRBV11-2 with TRBJ2-1; a weak D match, TRBD2 (5 bases). The length of the CDR3 is 14 residues. Trimming cost V 5 bases and J 4 bases, with 12 bases left between them. Germline CDR1 reads SGHAT; CDR2 reads FQNNGV. The CDR3 reads CASSKDGRYNEQFF. As DNA, the CDR3 is TGTGCCAGCAGCAAAGATGGGAGATACAATGAGCAGTTCTTC.